The 20 T cell receptor beta chains presented below share a single source sample, sequenced in a study of Ad26.COV2.S vaccination and SARS-CoV-2 variants. The data were produced by immunoSEQ multiplex PCR, yet TCRdb's version contains in-frame clones alone and is incomplete. The sample includes 300,000 to 400,000 clones, roughly 90% of them seen just once. Noted treatment: some 19 received Ad26.COV2.S at low or high dose, single or two shots; 5 received placebo; per-sample allocation not given. The samples date from day 63 after the first vaccine or placebo injection. This specimen consisted of peripheral blood, obtained in a trial of Ad26.COV2.S vaccine versus placebo. Receptors originate from a person aged 18-60 years who received the Ad26.COV2.S COVID-19 vaccine or a placebo.

The CDR3 here is CASSLDGQGSNTEAFF. Here the CDR3 DNA reads TGCGCCAGCAGCTTGGATGGACAGGGATCTAACACTGAAGCTTTCTTT. This chain joins TRBV5-1 and TRBJ1-1; 8 positions match TRBD1. The CDR3 loop spans 16 amino acids. Trimming removed 0 bases from V and 2 bases from J; junction bases left unmatched: 6. Germline assignment: CDR1 SGHRS and CDR2 YFSETQ. Using reference TRBV5-1 and TRBJ1-1 for the parts outside the CDR3, the full variable domain is KAGVTQTPRYLIKTRGQQVTLSCSPISGHRSVSWYQQTPGQGLQFLFEYFSETQRNKGNFPGRFSGRQFSNSRSEMNVSTLELGDSALYLCASSLDGQGSNTEAFFGQGTRLTVV.

V usage is TRBV7-9 and J usage is TRBJ1-6; D is unclear. Germline assignment: CDR1 SEHNR and CDR2 FQNEAQ (reference sequence). The CDR3 loop spans 14 amino acids. V was trimmed by 6 bases and J by 8 bases, leaving 14 bases between them. DNA of the CDR3: TGTGCCAGCAGTTTGGGGTTGGGTGATTCACCCCTCCACTTT. It is translated as CASSLGLGDSPLHF.

V and J are TRBV18 and TRBJ2-7; 10 bases map to TRBD1. The germline gives CDR1 KGHSH, CDR2 LQKENI. The CDR3 is made up of 16 amino acids. V lost 0 bases to trimming and J lost 6 bases; unmatched junction nucleotides: 8. Here the CDR3 reads CASSPPNPGQGSEQYF. The DNA for the CDR3 is TGTGCCAGCTCACCACCGAACCCGGGACAGGGGAGCGAGCAGTACTTC.

V usage is TRBV5-1 and J usage is TRBJ1-6; 9 bases fit TRBD1. The CDR3 length is 16 residues. Germline V gene lookup returns CDR1 SGHRS and CDR2 YFSETQ. With V trimmed by 4 bases and J by 7 bases, 9 bases remained unmatched. The CDR3 nucleotides read TGCGCCAGCAGCCACACCCCGACAGGGGGAAATTCACCCCTCCACTTT. Residues: CASSHTPTGGNSPLHF.

This clone was counted a few times. The genes are TRBV20-1 and TRBJ1-2; D gene ambiguous. CDR3 length equals 10 residues. CDR1 is DFQATT and CDR2 is SNEGSKA in the germline V gene (reference sequence). Trimming stripped 7 bases from V and 4 bases from J, with 7 bases between. The CDR3 DNA follows: TGCAGTGTAAACAGCTATGGCTACACCTTC. Protein product: CSVNSYGYTF.

This sequence joins TRBV19 and TRBJ2-1, with TRBD2 matching 7 bases. From germline, CDR1 is LNHDA and CDR2 SQIVND (reference sequence). The ends lost 1 base at V and 4 bases at J; junction bases unmatched: 7. This CDR3 region has 16 residues. CDR3 loop: CASSIARDYPYNEQFF. CDR3 in DNA: TGTGCCAGTAGTATAGCCAGGGACTACCCTTACAATGAGCAGTTCTTC.

The rearrangement links TRBV9 to TRBJ2-1; D is ambiguous. V was cut by 7 bases and J by 5 bases, with 16 bases left in between. Germline CDR1 reads SGDLS; CDR2 reads YYNGEE. This CDR3 comprises 14 residues. CDR3 nucleotides: TGTGCCAGCCAGATGGGTAGTGGGAACAATGAGCAGTTCTTC. Translation: CASQMGSGNNEQFF.

V is TRBV11-1 and J is TRBJ2-5; D unclear. Per germline, CDR1 SGHAT and CDR2 FQDESV (reference sequence). CDR3 length: 13 residues. V lost 2 bases to trimming and J lost 3 bases, with 7 bases between them. CDR3 coding DNA: TGTGCCAGCAGCTTACGGGTTAAAGAGACCCAGTACTTC. The encoded protein is CASSLRVKETQYF.

The V and J genes are TRBV7-2 and TRBJ2-3; D is ambiguous. Germline V gene lookup returns CDR1 SGHTA and CDR2 FQGNSA. Trimming shortened V by 3 bases and J by 7 bases, and 17 bases separated the two germline ends. The CDR3 spans 15 residues. This CDR3 is CASSFHRKETHTQYF. CDR3 in DNA: TGTGCCAGCAGCTTTCATCGAAAAGAAACCCATACGCAGTATTTT. The full variable domain, with the rest looked up from reference TRBV7-2 and TRBJ2-3, is GAGVSQSPSNKVTEKGKDVELRCDPISGHTALYWYRQSLGQGLEFLIYFQGNSAPDKSGLPSDRFSAERTGGSVSTLTIQRTQQEDSAVYLCASSFHRKETHTQYFGPGTRLTVL.

The V and J genes are TRBV7-6 and TRBJ2-1; 12 bases fit TRBD2. J was trimmed by 9 bases and V by 4 bases; bases with no gene match: 10. This CDR3 region has 16 residues. CDR1 and CDR2 from the germline V gene are SGHVS and FNYEAQ. The CDR3 spells CASSSPGLAGNGEQFF. The CDR3, as DNA: TGTGCCAGCAGCTCACCAGGACTAGCGGGGAACGGTGAGCAGTTCTTC.

This chain connects TRBV19 to TRBJ2-7; D is unclear. The CDR3 is 14 amino acids. The V gene's germline CDR1 is LNHDA and CDR2 SQIVND (reference sequence). Trimming cost V 1 base and J 6 bases, with 13 bases left between them. This CDR3 is CASSIGGNRVEQYF. The CDR3 DNA reads TGTGCCAGTAGTATAGGGGGTAATCGGGTCGAGCAGTACTTC.

The chain couples TRBV10-2 to TRBJ2-2; a weak D match, TRBD2 (5 bases). Germline loops: CDR1 WSHSY, CDR2 SAAADI. This CDR3 has 15 residues. V was shortened by 4 bases and J by 4 bases, with 13 bases between the two germline ends. The CDR3 sequence: CASSGVARGTGELFF. The CDR3 DNA reads as TGCGCCAGCAGTGGGGTAGCCCGGGGCACCGGGGAGCTGTTTTTT.

This chain links TRBV27 with TRBJ1-4; the D gene is possibly TRBD1 (5 bases). The V gene lost 5 bases and the J gene lost 6 bases, with 10 bases spanning the gap. There are 13 residues in the CDR3. Germline loops: CDR1 MNHEY, CDR2 SMNVEV (reference sequence). The CDR3 DNA reads as TGTGCCAGCAGTGTGCGGGGGGATGAAAAACTGTTTTTT. Translated, it gives CASSVRGDEKLFF.

This chain uses TRBV19 with TRBJ1-1; 12 positions agree with TRBD1. The CDR3 is 15 amino acids. Germline lookup yields CDR1 LNHDA and CDR2 SQIVND (reference sequence). The V and J ends lost 9 bases and 6 bases, in that order; junction bases with no gene match: 11. CDR3 amino acids: CASTGQGARRPEAFF. The CDR3, as DNA: TGTGCCAGCACGGGACAGGGGGCGCGAAGGCCTGAAGCTTTCTTT.

The chain is built from TRBV28 and TRBJ2-1, with D tentatively TRBD2 (6 bases). This CDR3 is built from 13 residues. From germline, CDR1 is MDHEN and CDR2 SYDVKM. V lost 2 bases to trimming and J lost 9 bases, with 11 bases between them. The CDR3 spells CASSLAGSVEQFF. CDR3 DNA sequence: TGTGCCAGCAGTTTAGCGGGGTCGGTTGAGCAGTTCTTC.

The rearrangement joins TRBV2 to TRBJ1-1; 11 bases agree with TRBD1. V lost 7 bases, J lost 4 bases, and 5 bases stayed unmatched. Germline-derived CDR1 and CDR2 are SNHLY and FYNNEI. The CDR3 contains 14 residues. CDR3 sequence (DNA): TGTGCCAGCACGGGACAGGGGGGGGTCACTGAAGCTTTCTTT. This codes for CASTGQGGVTEAFF.

This rearrangement joins TRBV19 to TRBJ1-4, with D perhaps matching TRBD1 (5 bases). The V end lost 5 bases, the J end lost 8 bases, and 21 bases lay between the germline ends. This CDR3 comprises 16 residues. Germline V gene data show CDR1 as LNHDA and CDR2 as SQIVND (reference sequence). CDR3 sequence reads: CASSAPPGASREKLFF. The CDR3 coding sequence is TGTGCCAGTAGTGCCCCCCCCGGGGCCTCACGGGAAAAACTGTTTTTT.

This rearrangement joins TRBV7-9 to TRBJ2-7; D perhaps matches TRBD2 (6 bases). The germline CDR1 and CDR2 sequences are SEHNR and FQNEAQ (reference sequence). The CDR3 spans 14 residues. V was cut by 0 bases and J by 7 bases, with 13 bases left in between. For the CDR3, the DNA is TGTGCCAGCAGCTTAGCGGGGGGACCGCGGGAGCAGTACTTC. The encoded protein is CASSLAGGPREQYF.

The J gene is TRBJ1-2, the V gene TRBV29-1; no definite D call. This CDR3 comprises 12 residues. From germline, CDR1 is SQVTM and CDR2 ANQGSEA. V lost 3 bases and J 4 bases, leaving 9 bases between the germline ends. CDR3 amino acids: CSVDDPGYGYTF. DNA of the CDR3: TGCAGCGTTGACGATCCGGGCTATGGCTACACCTTC.

This rearrangement joins TRBV5-6 to TRBJ1-4; D may be TRBD1 (5 bases). This CDR3 contains 14 residues. Germline V gene data show CDR1 as SGHDT and CDR2 as YYEEEE. V was pared by 6 bases and J by 0 bases, with 9 bases between. CDR3 residues: CASTDSPTNEKLFF. The DNA for the CDR3 is TGTGCCAGCACCGACAGTCCAACTAATGAAAAACTGTTTTTT.